Detailed here is one T cell receptor (beta chain). CDR1 SGHVS and CDR2 FNYEAQ come from the germline V gene. CDR3 length: 15 amino acids. Trimming stripped 6 bases from V and 6 bases from J, with 21 bases between. Synthetically made TCR analog templates were put into each PCR as spikes. Assay used: immunoSEQ multiplex PCR; TCRdb lists only in-frame clones, some missing. The sample lists tens of thousands of clones; about four fifths were seen once. The sample belongs to a study of PD-L1 blockade in urothelial cancer. Study as a whole: Blood analyses occurred 3 weeks (second dose) and 6 weeks post treatment start.

Sequenced material: PBMCs, taken around atezolizumab (anti-PD-L1) treatment. This TCR was recovered from a man between 65 and 85 years old with urothelial cancer. The chain recombines TRBV7-6 with TRBJ2-7; D possibly corresponds to TRBD2 (6 bases). CDR3 in amino acids: CASRPGGVRAGEQYF. The CDR3 bases are TGTGCCAGCAGGCCAGGAGGAGTCCGAGCGGGCGAGCAGTACTTC. Together with reference TRBV7-6 and TRBJ2-7, the CDR3 gives the full variable domain: GAGVSQSPRYKVTKRGQDVALRCDPISGHVSLYWYRQALGQGPEFLTYFNYEAQQDKSGLPNDRFSAERPEGSISTLTIQRTEQRDSAMYRCASRPGGVRAGEQYFGPGTRLTVT.